A selection of T cell receptor beta chains follows, all from one sample in a study of blood T cell repertoires in COVID-19. TCRdb's copy holds only in-frame clones and misses some; the assay was immunoSEQ multiplex PCR. Among approximately 150,000 clones listed, about four fifths were seen once. The sequenced material came from peripheral blood. All receptors come from a woman older than 75 with acute or convalescent COVID-19. Both conserved end residues are part of each CDR3. D genes are given only for firm matches. Not all rows give a size; the values are once, few, many and, for expanded clones, a class.

d_call	j_call	clone_size	v_call	cdr3_nt	cdr3_aa
TRBD1	TRBJ2-5	.	TRBV9	TGTGCCAGCAGCGTAGTTGACAGGGGGCGCTTAGAGACCCAGTACTTC	CASSVVDRGRLETQYF
TRBD2	TRBJ2-7	.	TRBV12-3/TRBV12-4	TGTGCCAGCAGTGGACTAGCCCCCTACGAGCAGTACTTC	CASSGLAPYEQYF
TRBD2	TRBJ2-1	once	TRBV10-1	TGCGCCAGCAGTCGGGATAGGCTAGCGGCCTACAATGAGCAGTTCTTC	CASSRDRLAAYNEQFF
.	TRBJ1-1	.	TRBV2	TGTGCCAGCAGAAATCCCCTCGTAAACACTGAAGCTTTCTTT	CASRNPLVNTEAFF
.	TRBJ1-1	.	TRBV19	TGTGCCAGTAGTATCGAGGCCCCGGGCACTGAAGCTTTCTTT	CASSIEAPGTEAFF
TRBD1	TRBJ1-3	few	TRBV9	TGTGCCAGCAGCGTAGAATCCGGGACAGGGATCGGAAACACCATATATTTT	CASSVESGTGIGNTIYF
TRBD1	TRBJ1-1	few	TRBV30	TGTGCCTGGACCATCGGGCAGGGGGCTAGCACTGAAGCTTTCTTT	CAWTIGQGASTEAFF
TRBD1	TRBJ2-7	.	TRBV5-4	TGTGCCAGCAGCTCGCCCGGACAGGGCTCCTACGAGCAGTACTTC	CASSSPGQGSYEQYF
TRBD1	TRBJ1-6	.	TRBV10-3	TGTGCCATCAGTGGGGACAGTGATTCACCCCTCCACTTT	CAISGDSDSPLHF
TRBD2	TRBJ2-3	few	TRBV7-2	TGTGCCAGCAGCGTGCTTGGCGGGGGAAGCACAGATACGCAGTATTTT	CASSVLGGGSTDTQYF
TRBD2	TRBJ2-5	.	TRBV19	TGTGCCAGTAGTCTGGCTAGCGGGAGTCGGGAGACCCAGTACTTC	CASSLASGSRETQYF
TRBD1	TRBJ1-1	.	TRBV18	TGTGCCAGCTCACCACAGGGACAGGGGGCGTTTATTCAGAACACTGAAGCTTTCTTT	CASSPQGQGAFIQNTEAFF
TRBD2	TRBJ2-3	.	TRBV28	TGTGCCAGCAGTTTCCTCGGACTAGCGGGGACCCTTTCGGATACGCAGTATTTT	CASSFLGLAGTLSDTQYF
TRBD1	TRBJ2-7	.	TRBV6-5	TGTGCCAGCAGAAGGACAGGGGGCGACGAGCAGTACTTC	CASRRTGGDEQYF
.	TRBJ2-4	.	TRBV20-1	TGCAGTGCTAGTCGGCCCAACGGGATTCAGTACTTC	CSASRPNGIQYF
.	TRBJ1-5	.	TRBV10-2	TGCGCCAGCTCGGTGGAGGGGAGCAGGCAGCCCCAGCATTTT	CASSVEGSRQPQHF
.	TRBJ2-1	.	TRBV19	TGTGCCAGTAGTATTAGGAGACAGAGCCTCATTGAGCAGTTCTTC	CASSIRRQSLIEQFF
TRBD1	TRBJ2-2	few	TRBV7-2	TGTGCCAGCAGCTCGACAGGGACCACCGGGGAGCTGTTTTTT	CASSSTGTTGELFF
.	TRBJ2-5	.	TRBV3-1/TRBV3-2	TGTGCCAGCAGCCAAGGGGGACATTACCAAGAGACCCAGTACTTC	CASSQGGHYQETQYF
TRBD1	TRBJ1-5	.	TRBV7-9	TGTGCCAGCAGCTTTGGGACAGGGAGGGATCAGCCCCAGCATTTT	CASSFGTGRDQPQHF
.	TRBJ2-2	.	TRBV6-4	TGTGCCAGCAGTGACTCGACAAACACCGGGGAGCTGTTTTTT	CASSDSTNTGELFF
.	TRBJ2-7	.	TRBV19	TGTGCCAGTAGTATGTCTTCTAGGATCAACGAGCAGTACTTC	CASSMSSRINEQYF
.	TRBJ1-1	.	TRBV6-5	TGTGCCAGCAGTTCCATCCGGGACATGAGGACTGAAGCTTTCTTT	CASSSIRDMRTEAFF
TRBD1	TRBJ1-2	.	TRBV11-2	TGTGCCAGCAGCGCAGGCTCACAGGGGTTATCCTTCTATGGCTACACCTTC	CASSAGSQGLSFYGYTF
TRBD1	TRBJ1-2	many	TRBV3-1/TRBV3-2	TGTGCCAGCACCCCGGGACAGGGGGCATATGGCTACACCTTC	CASTPGQGAYGYTF
.	TRBJ1-6	.	TRBV19	TGTGCCAGTGGACTAGGACGTATTAATTCACCCCTCCACTTT	CASGLGRINSPLHF
TRBD1	TRBJ1-1	.	TRBV29-1	TGCAGCGCCGCAAGACAGGGCACTGAAGCTTTCTTT	CSAARQGTEAFF
.	TRBJ1-4	.	TRBV7-2	TGTGCCAGCAGTTTTACAGGTTTCACTAATGAAAAACTGTTTTTT	CASSFTGFTNEKLFF
.	TRBJ1-1	.	TRBV10-3	TGTGCCATCAGTGGGCGGGTGGGGAAGGCTTTCTTT	CAISGRVGKAFF
TRBD1	TRBJ2-5	.	TRBV5-5	TGTGCCAGCAGCTTGAGGGGGCGGGAGACCCAGTACTTC	CASSLRGRETQYF
.	TRBJ1-2	.	TRBV2	TGTGCCAGCACCCGTGAGGTTTCGAATGGCTACACCTTC	CASTREVSNGYTF
.	TRBJ2-3	.	TRBV4-3	TGCGCCAGCAGCCAAGGTCCAGGGAATACGCAGTATTTT	CASSQGPGNTQYF
TRBD1	TRBJ2-7	.	TRBV5-4	TGTGCCAGCAGCTCCCCGGGACAGGGGGCCTACGAGCAGTACTTC	CASSSPGQGAYEQYF
.	TRBJ2-7	.	TRBV28	TGTGCCAGCAGTTTTCCCCAGCGGTCTAAGGCGGAGCAGTACTTC	CASSFPQRSKAEQYF
TRBD1	TRBJ1-2	.	TRBV29-1	TGCAGCGTAGAGAGGGGGCTTTATGGCTACACCTTC	CSVERGLYGYTF
.	TRBJ1-3	.	TRBV5-1	TGCGCCAGCAGCTTGGGAACAAGAACTGGAAACACCATATATTTT	CASSLGTRTGNTIYF
TRBD2	TRBJ2-3	.	TRBV6-6	TGTGCCAGCAGGCCCCTAGCGGGAGGGATGGATACGCAGTATTTT	CASRPLAGGMDTQYF
TRBD2	TRBJ2-7	.	TRBV4-3	TGCGCCAGCAGCCAAGAGGCGGGGGGGTCCAAGGGCTACGAGCAGTACTTC	CASSQEAGGSKGYEQYF
TRBD2	TRBJ2-7	.	TRBV11-2	TGTGCCAGCAGCCCGACTAGCGGGAGCGTAGTGGAGCAGTACTTC	CASSPTSGSVVEQYF
TRBD1	TRBJ1-3	.	TRBV19	TGTGCCAGTAGTACGACATCAGGGGGCTCTGGAAACACCATATATTTT	CASSTTSGGSGNTIYF
TRBD1	TRBJ1-1	.	TRBV4-3	TGCGCCAGCAGCCAGACAGGGGTGAACACTGAAGCTTTCTTT	CASSQTGVNTEAFF
.	TRBJ1-4	.	TRBV11-2	TGTGCCAGCAGCTTAGTTTTAGGCGGTAATGAAAAACTGTTTTTT	CASSLVLGGNEKLFF
.	TRBJ2-7	once	TRBV5-4	TGTGCCAGCAGCTTGAGACGATCAGGGACCTACGAGCAGTACTTC	CASSLRRSGTYEQYF
TRBD1	TRBJ2-7	.	TRBV7-9	TGTGCCAGCAGCTTAACCGGACAGGGGGCGATTGAGCAGTACTTC	CASSLTGQGAIEQYF
.	TRBJ1-2	few	TRBV11-2	TGTGCCAGCAGCCCTAACAGGGCTGCCTATGGCTACACCTTC	CASSPNRAAYGYTF
.	TRBJ1-2	.	TRBV5-5	TGTGCCAGCAGCACCAGGGAAGGCTACACCTTC	CASSTREGYTF
.	TRBJ1-4	.	TRBV10-3	TGTGCCATCAGTGAGTCGGTCGCGGAAAAACTGTTTTTT	CAISESVAEKLFF
.	TRBJ1-2	.	TRBV20-1	TGCAGTGCTAGTTCCCCAGGGGCGAGTAACTATGGCTACACCTTC	CSASSPGASNYGYTF
TRBD1	TRBJ1-5	.	TRBV5-6	TGTGCCAGCAGCTTGTCGGGACAGGGAAAAAACGGCAATCAGCCCCAGCATTTT	CASSLSGQGKNGNQPQHF
.	TRBJ1-3	once	TRBV28	TGTGCCAGCAGTTCGGTCGGGTTTGCGACTGGAAACACCATATATTTT	CASSSVGFATGNTIYF
.	TRBJ1-2	.	TRBV5-5	TGTGCCAGCAGCTTGGAACCGACGACAGAAGTATATGGCTACACCTTC	CASSLEPTTEVYGYTF
.	TRBJ2-7	.	TRBV5-4	TGTGCCAGCACCCCCACAGAACCCCTCCACGAGCAGTACTTC	CASTPTEPLHEQYF
.	TRBJ1-2	.	TRBV5-4	TGTGCCAGCAGCCAACAGGGCGCTATAGGCTACACCTTC	CASSQQGAIGYTF
.	TRBJ1-6	.	TRBV3-1/TRBV3-2	TGTGCCAGCAGAAAAACCCATGGGACTAGCTCCTATAATTCACCCCTCCACTTT	CASRKTHGTSSYNSPLHF
.	TRBJ2-5	.	TRBV6-1	TGTGCCAGCAGTGAAGCAGGGGAAGAGACCCAGTACTTC	CASSEAGEETQYF